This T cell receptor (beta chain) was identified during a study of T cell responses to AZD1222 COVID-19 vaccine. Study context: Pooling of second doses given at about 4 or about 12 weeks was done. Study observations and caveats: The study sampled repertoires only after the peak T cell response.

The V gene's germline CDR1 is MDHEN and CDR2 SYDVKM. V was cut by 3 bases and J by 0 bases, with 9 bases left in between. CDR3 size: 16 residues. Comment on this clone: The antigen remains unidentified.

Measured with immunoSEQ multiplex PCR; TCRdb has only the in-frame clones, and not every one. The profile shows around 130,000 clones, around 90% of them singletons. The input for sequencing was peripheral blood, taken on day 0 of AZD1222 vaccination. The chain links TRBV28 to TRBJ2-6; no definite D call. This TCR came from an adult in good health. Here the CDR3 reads CASSFTPHSGANVLTF. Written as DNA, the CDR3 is TGTGCCAGCAGTTTTACACCGCACTCTGGGGCCAACGTCCTGACTTTC.